This T cell receptor (beta chain) was found in a study of metastatic and nonmetastatic thyroid tumors (dated by TCRdb to 2020 to 2022). Context from the whole study: For patients with malignant and with benign thyroid disease, the researchers compared repertoires between peripheral blood samples and tumor or nodule tissue samples.

Comments on this clone: Its antigen is not yet known. No per-base quality is available; no much larger clone lies one base away.

No patient had received any treatment before thyroid surgery. The study retrospectively analysed patient clinical samples collected from about 2011 to 2018 using T-cell receptor beta sequencing. Results the study describes overall, beyond this receptor: In both blood and tumor samples, TCR beta diversity was reported to be significantly higher in malignant tumors than in benign nodules.

The CDR3 goes from the cysteine to the phenylalanine over 14 residues. The entry retains the CDR3 DNA only, 42 bases that are in frame from base 1. From the germline V gene (reference sequence), CDR1 is MNHEY and CDR2 is SMNVEV. V lost 2 bases and J lost 5 bases; the stretch between them is 13 bases long. The library relied on PCR. Sequencing instrument: Illumina HiSeq 4000. High-throughput sequencing was used to profile the TCR beta-chain CDR3 region of each patient. Per the source publication's procedure: The researchers built a classifier to tell apart papillary thyroid cancer patients with distant metastasis, based on CDR3 differences among clinicopathological groups. To measure repertoire diversity the researchers used the Shannon index, while the Morisita-Horn index served to gauge how similar the tumor and blood repertoires were. TCRdb ran its own pipeline on the public reads, namely fastp trimming at Q25 and MiXCR clone calling, and kept in-frame beta chains. The V and J calls were determined by TCRdb, not by the authors. The sample profile shows about 4,300 clones; 20% to 25% of them were found once. The ten largest clones represent approximately 8% of the sample.

The sequencing input was tumor tissue. Rearrangement joined TRBV27 to TRBJ2-7; the D gene may be TRBD1 or TRBD2, since each aligns over 5 bases. This clonotype was sampled from a female donor with papillary thyroid cancer or a benign thyroid nodule (not recorded which). Some clones in this sample may be carry-over from other donors' samples. The DNA sequence reads TGTGCCAGCAGTTTAAAGAGGGGCGTGGACGAGCAGTACTTC. This sequence encodes CASSLKRGVDEQYF.